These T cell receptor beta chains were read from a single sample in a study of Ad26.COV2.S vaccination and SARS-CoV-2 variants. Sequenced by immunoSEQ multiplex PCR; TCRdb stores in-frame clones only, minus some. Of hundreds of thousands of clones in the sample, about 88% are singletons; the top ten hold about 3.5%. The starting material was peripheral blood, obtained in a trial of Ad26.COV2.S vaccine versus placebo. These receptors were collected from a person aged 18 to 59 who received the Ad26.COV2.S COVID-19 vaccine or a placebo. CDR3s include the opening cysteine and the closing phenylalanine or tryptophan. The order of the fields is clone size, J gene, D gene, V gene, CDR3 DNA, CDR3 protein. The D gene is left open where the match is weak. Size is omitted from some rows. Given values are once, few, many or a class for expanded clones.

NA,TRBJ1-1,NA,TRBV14,TGTGCCAGCAGCCCCATTCTCTCTGAAGCTTTCTTT,CASSPILSEAFF
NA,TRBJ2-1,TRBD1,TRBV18,TGTGCCAGCTCACCACCAGACAGGGGGTACAATGAGCAGTTCTTC,CASSPPDRGYNEQFF
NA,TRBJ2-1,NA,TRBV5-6,TGTGCCAGCAGCTTGGGAGGCGGGGTCGTGGATGAGCAGTTCTTC,CASSLGGGVVDEQFF
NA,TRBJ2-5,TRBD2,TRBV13,TGTGCCAGCAGCTTCTCCCAACCGGGACTAGCGGGGGAGACCCAGTACTTC,CASSFSQPGLAGETQYF
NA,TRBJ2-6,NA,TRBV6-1,TGTGCCAGCAGTGAAGCATGGGATCACGAAGTCTCTGGGGCCAACGTCCTGACTTTC,CASSEAWDHEVSGANVLTF
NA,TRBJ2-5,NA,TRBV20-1,TGCAGTGCTAGTGGGGTTGAGGTCATAGGGGAGACCCAGTACTTC,CSASGVEVIGETQYF
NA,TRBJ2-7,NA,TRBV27,TGTGCCAGCAGTGTCGCCTACGGGGACTCCTACGAGCAGTACTTC,CASSVAYGDSYEQYF
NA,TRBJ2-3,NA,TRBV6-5,TGTGCCAGCAGTTACCGTATTAGCACAGATACGCAGTATTTT,CASSYRISTDTQYF
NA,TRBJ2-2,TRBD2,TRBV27,TGTGCCAGCAGTTTACTCCTAGCGGGGGGGGAAGCCGGGGAGCTGTTTTTT,CASSLLLAGGEAGELFF
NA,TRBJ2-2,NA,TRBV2,TGTGCCAGCAGTGAAACCCGCGCAGGGGAGCTGTTTTTT,CASSETRAGELFF
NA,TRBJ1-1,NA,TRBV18,TGTGCCAGCTCACCCGACAGCTTCGGAGAAGGGTGGACTGAAGCTTTCTTT,CASSPDSFGEGWTEAFF
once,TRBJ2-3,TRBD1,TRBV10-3,TGTGCCATCAGTGGGAGGGACAGGGGGCTTACAGATACGCAGTATTTT,CAISGRDRGLTDTQYF
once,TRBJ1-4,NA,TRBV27,TGTGCCAGCAGTCCAGAACCGGGGTTAGCCTCGGGTGAAAAACTGTTTTTT,CASSPEPGLASGEKLFF